This TCR beta chain was captured by sequencing in a study of cytomegalovirus exposure and HLA in healthy donors. CDR3 size: 15 residues. Germline CDR1 reads MNHNS; CDR2 reads SASEGT. With 6 bases removed from V and 3 bases from J, the gap between germline ends came to 15 bases. This clone was seen a few times. Researchers ran the PCR with 60 Vbeta and 13 Jbeta primers. Only in-frame clones appear in the TCRdb table, and some are missing; sequencing was by immunoSEQ multiplex PCR. Of 65,000 or so clones listed, 55% to 65% are singletons. The V call is TRBV6-1, the J call TRBJ2-1; a possible D gene is TRBD2 (6 bases). This receptor was taken from a man aged 25 to 45 in good health and CMV-seronegative. Material: PBMCs. Here the CDR3 DNA reads TGTGCCAGCAGGGAGGGGAGGCAGAGCTACAATGAGCAGTTCTTC. Its translation: CASREGRQSYNEQFF.